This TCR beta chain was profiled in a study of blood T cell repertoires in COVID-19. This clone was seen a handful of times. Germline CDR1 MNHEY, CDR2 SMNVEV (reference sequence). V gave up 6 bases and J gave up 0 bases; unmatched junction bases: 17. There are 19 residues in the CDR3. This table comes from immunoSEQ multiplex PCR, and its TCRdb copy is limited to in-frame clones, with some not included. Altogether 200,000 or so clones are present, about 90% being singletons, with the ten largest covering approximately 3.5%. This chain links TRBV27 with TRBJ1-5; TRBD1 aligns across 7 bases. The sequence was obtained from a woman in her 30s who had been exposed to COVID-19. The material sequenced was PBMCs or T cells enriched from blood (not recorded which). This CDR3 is CASSRIIGTARYSNQPQHF. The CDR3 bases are TGTGCCAGCAGCCGAATAATTGGGACAGCTCGCTATAGCAATCAGCCCCAGCATTTT.